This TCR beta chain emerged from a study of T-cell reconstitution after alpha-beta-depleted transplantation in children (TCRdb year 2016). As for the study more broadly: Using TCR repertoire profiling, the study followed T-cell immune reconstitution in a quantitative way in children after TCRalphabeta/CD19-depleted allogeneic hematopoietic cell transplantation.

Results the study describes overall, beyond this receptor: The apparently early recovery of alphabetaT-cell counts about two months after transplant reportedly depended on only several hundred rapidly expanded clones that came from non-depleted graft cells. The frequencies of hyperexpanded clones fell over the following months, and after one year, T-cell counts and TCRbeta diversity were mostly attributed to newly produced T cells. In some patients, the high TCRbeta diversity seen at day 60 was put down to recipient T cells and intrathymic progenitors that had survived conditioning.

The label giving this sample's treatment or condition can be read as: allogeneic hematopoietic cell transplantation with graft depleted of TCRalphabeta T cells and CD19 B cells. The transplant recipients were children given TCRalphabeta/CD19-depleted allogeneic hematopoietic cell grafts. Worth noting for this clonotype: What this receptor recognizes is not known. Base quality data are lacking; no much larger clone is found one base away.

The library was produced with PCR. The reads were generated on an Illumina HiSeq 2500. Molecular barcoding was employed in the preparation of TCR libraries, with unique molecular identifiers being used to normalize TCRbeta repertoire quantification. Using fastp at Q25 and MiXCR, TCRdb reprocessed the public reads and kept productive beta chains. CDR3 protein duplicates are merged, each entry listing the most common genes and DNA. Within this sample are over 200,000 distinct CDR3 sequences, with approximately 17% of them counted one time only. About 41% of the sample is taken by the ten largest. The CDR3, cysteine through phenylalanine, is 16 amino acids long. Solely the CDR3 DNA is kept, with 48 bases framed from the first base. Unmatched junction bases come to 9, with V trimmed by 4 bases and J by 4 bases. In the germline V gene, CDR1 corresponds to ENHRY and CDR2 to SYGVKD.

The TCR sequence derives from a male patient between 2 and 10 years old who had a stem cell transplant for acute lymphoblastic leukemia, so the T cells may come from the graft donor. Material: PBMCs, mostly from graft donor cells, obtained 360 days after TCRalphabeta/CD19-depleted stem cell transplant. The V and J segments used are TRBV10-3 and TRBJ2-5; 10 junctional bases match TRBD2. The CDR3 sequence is CAISAQTSGVSETQYF. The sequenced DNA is TGTGCCATCAGTGCGCAAACTAGCGGGGTGTCAGAGACCCAGTACTTC.